A single sample gave rise to the 32 T cell receptor beta chains below, sequenced in a study of T cells expressing NK-cell markers. TCRdb derives one entry per CDR3 protein from the 5' RACE reads, leaving out DNA. Here the sample table reports 150,000 to 180,000 distinct CDR3 sequences. Specimen: blood T cells: a sorted CD56 or NKG2C T cell subset, CD4+ or CD8+ T cells, or bulk PBMC T cells (not recorded which). The receptors were sampled from a woman aged 45-65 years in good health.

V is TRBV4-1 and J is TRBJ2-7. The CDR3 loop spans 15 amino acids. The V gene's germline CDR1 is MGHRA and CDR2 YSYEKL. The CDR3 here is CASSQSTGSSYEQYF.

V gene TRBV4-1 combines with J gene TRBJ2-2; the TCRdb D gene call, TRBD1, has no DNA to confirm it. The CDR3 is 16 amino acids. In germline, CDR1 is MGHRA, CDR2 YSYEKL. CDR3 region: CASSPRTGSLSGELFF.

This rearrangement joins TRBV29-1 to TRBJ2-1. The length of the CDR3 is 13 residues. CDR1 and CDR2 (germline): SQVTM, ANQGSEA. CDR3 in amino acids: CSVGNGQYNEQFF.

The chain couples TRBV5-6 to TRBJ2-3; TCRdb gives TRBD1 as the D gene, but with no DNA this cannot be confirmed. The CDR3 has 15 amino acids. CDR1 SGHDT and CDR2 YYEEEE come from the germline V gene. CDR3 region: CASSLRDSPTDTQYF. The full variable domain, in which reference TRBV5-6 and TRBJ2-3 provide the parts outside the CDR3, is DAGVTQSPTHLIKTRGQQVTLRCSPKSGHDTVSWYQQALGQGPQFIFQYYEEEERQRGNFPDRFSGHQFPNYSSELNVNALLLGDSALYLCASSLRDSPTDTQYFGPGTRLTVL.

The chain joins TRBV12-3 or TRBV12-4 to TRBJ2-2; no DNA is available, so the TRBD2 call from TCRdb remains unchecked. This CDR3 spans 14 amino acids. CDR3 amino acids: CASSSLAGAGELFF.

V gene TRBV5-1 combines with J gene TRBJ1-3; TCRdb selects TRBD1, and the lack of DNA leaves this call unchecked. CDR3 length: 14 residues. Germline loops: CDR1 SGHRS, CDR2 YFSETQ. The chain's CDR3 is CASSSGQGRDTIYF.

This sequence joins TRBV4-1 and TRBJ1-1. This CDR3 contains 13 residues. Germline-derived CDR1 and CDR2 are MGHRA and YSYEKL. This CDR3 reads CASSVWENTEAFF.

The V gene is TRBV10-3, the J gene TRBJ2-1. CDR1 is ENHRY, CDR2 SYGVKD, per germline. The CDR3 contains 14 residues. The CDR3 loop reads CAISESGAYNEQFF.

The chain links TRBV6-5 to TRBJ2-2; TCRdb returns TRBD2, unconfirmable since there is no DNA. CDR3 length: 15 residues. In germline, CDR1 is MNHEY, CDR2 SVGAGI. CDR3: CASSSPGTHTGELFF.

The chain employs TRBV10-2 and TRBJ2-1; absent DNA, TCRdb's TRBD1 call cannot be checked. The V gene's germline CDR1 is WSHSY and CDR2 SAAADI. The CDR3 consists of 13 residues. This CDR3 is CATKPGAYNEQFF.

V usage is TRBV6-5 and J usage is TRBJ2-1; TCRdb proposes TRBD2, but this gene call is untestable without DNA. Per the germline V gene, CDR1 is MNHEY and CDR2 is SVGAGI. The CDR3 spans 15 residues. The CDR3 sequence is CASSHKGLRNNEQFF.

The gene calls are TRBV10-1 and TRBJ2-5; TCRdb proposes TRBD2, but this gene call is untestable without DNA. CDR1 and CDR2 from the germline V gene are WNHNN and SYGVQD (reference sequence). The CDR3 spans 15 residues. This chain's CDR3 is CASSESGGGGSTQYF.

This chain uses TRBV14 with TRBJ2-1; TCRdb lists TRBD2, though no DNA is available to test this call. The V gene's germline CDR1 is SGHDN and CDR2 FVKESK. CDR3 length: 16 amino acids. The CDR3 protein is CASSQGSTRNFYEQFF.

The chain uses TRBV12-3 or TRBV12-4 and TRBJ2-2; TCRdb proposes TRBD2, but this gene call is untestable without DNA. The CDR3 length is 17 residues. CDR3 region: CASSLLLAGESTGELFF.

V and J are TRBV12-3 or TRBV12-4 and TRBJ2-2. The CDR3 contains 14 residues. The CDR3 here is CASSFILSTGELFF.

CDR3 amino acids: CASEAAGVRSTEAFF. This chain links TRBV11-2 with TRBJ1-1; without DNA, the TCRdb call of TRBD1 cannot be checked. CDR1 is SGHAT, CDR2 FQNNGV, per germline. The CDR3 sequence is 15 residues long.

V is TRBV29-1 and J is TRBJ2-2. Looked up from germline, CDR1 is SQVTM and CDR2 is ANQGSEA. CDR3 size: 12 residues. CDR3 in amino acids: CSVVIVAGELFF.

The genes are TRBV7-2 and TRBJ1-5. The CDR3 runs 14 residues. Germline loops: CDR1 SGHTA, CDR2 FQGNSA. CDR3 in amino acids: CASSLGQIGQPQHF.

The chain employs TRBV7-8 and TRBJ1-6. Per the germline V gene, CDR1 is SGHVS and CDR2 is FQNEAQ. CDR3 length equals 14 residues. The CDR3 sequence: CASSRRPTNSPLHF.

The chain has TRBV5-1 and TRBJ2-2; no DNA is available, so the TRBD2 call from TCRdb remains unchecked. This CDR3 comprises 16 residues. Germline V gives CDR1 SGHRS, CDR2 YFSETQ. The CDR3 sequence is CASSSWTTANTGELFF.

The gene calls are TRBV12-3 or TRBV12-4 and TRBJ2-5; TCRdb calls TRBD1, which cannot be checked without DNA. CDR3 length: 13 residues. Here the CDR3 reads CASSLWTEETQYF.

The rearrangement links TRBV7-8 to TRBJ1-3; lacking DNA, the TRBD1 call made by TCRdb goes unchecked. The CDR3 extends over 15 amino acids. CDR1 SGHVS and CDR2 FQNEAQ come from the germline V gene. CDR3 residues: CASSLGAGSGNTIYF.

The CDR3 loop reads CASSLSPRGPNQETQYF. The rearrangement links TRBV28 to TRBJ2-5; lacking DNA, the TRBD1 call made by TCRdb goes unchecked. The germline V gene has CDR1 MDHEN and CDR2 SYDVKM. This CDR3 spans 17 amino acids.

The rearrangement links TRBV7-9 to TRBJ1-1. The CDR3 loop spans 15 amino acids. Germline lookup yields CDR1 SEHNR and CDR2 FQNEAQ (reference sequence). CDR3 region: CASSLVGSSGTEAFF.

The chain uses TRBV12-3 or TRBV12-4 and TRBJ1-1; TCRdb names TRBD1, which stays unverified in the absence of DNA. CDR3 length equals 13 residues. The CDR3 region is CASSPGPLTEAFF.

The gene calls are TRBV2 and TRBJ1-2. The length of the CDR3 is 13 residues. Germline CDR1 reads SNHLY; CDR2 reads FYNNEI. Here the CDR3 reads CASRGRQNYGYTF.

V and J are TRBV27 and TRBJ2-2; as DNA is missing, the TRBD1 call by TCRdb cannot be tested. The CDR3 has 16 residues. Per the germline V gene, CDR1 is MNHEY and CDR2 is SMNVEV (reference sequence). CDR3 sequence reads: CASSGDRTGYTGELFF.

The rearrangement uses TRBV6-2 or TRBV6-3 and TRBJ2-1; as DNA is missing, the TRBD2 call by TCRdb cannot be tested. The CDR3 is made up of 15 amino acids. Per germline, CDR1 MNHEY and CDR2 SVGEGT. CDR3 loop: CASSKPRESLGEQFF.

This CDR3 reads CASSSTGTGANVLTF. The chain couples TRBV11-1 to TRBJ2-6; TCRdb designates TRBD1, a call that cannot be tested without DNA. This CDR3 comprises 15 residues. Germline V gene data show CDR1 as SGHAT and CDR2 as FQDESV (reference sequence).

The chain has TRBV5-1 and TRBJ2-7. The CDR3 has 13 residues. CDR1 and CDR2 from the germline V gene are SGHRS and YFSETQ. The CDR3 loop reads CASSFDQGGEQYF.

This chain links TRBV25-1 with TRBJ2-7. The CDR3 length is 11 residues. Germline V gene lookup returns CDR1 MGHDK and CDR2 SYGVNS. CDR3 loop: CASGDGWEQYF.

The chain employs TRBV6-5 and TRBJ2-1; the TCRdb call, TRBD2, lacks DNA for checking. CDR3 size: 14 residues. Germline V gene data show CDR1 as MNHEY and CDR2 as SVGAGI. CDR3: CASSTGGSYNEQFF.